These 13 T cell receptor gamma chains share one sample of origin, sequenced in a study of gamma-delta chains in newborns, infants, children. TCRdb ran CATT on the reads. The sample yields over a thousand gamma-chain clones, about 3% seen once. The sequencing sample was made of blood. Receptors originate from a child who was a newborn, infant or young child, either healthy, febrile or measles-vaccinated (not recorded which).

Of note for this clone: A read error likely explains why the TCRdb protein, taken from a much larger clone, differs from this DNA's translation at residue 13; the protein shown is translated from the DNA. The chain uses TRGV9 and TRGJP. Germline V gene sequence: CDR1 GITISATS, CDR2 ISYDGTV (reference sequence). This CDR3 comprises 16 residues. DNA for the CDR3: TGTGCCTTGTGGGAGGTGCGGGAGTTGGGCAAAAAAACCAAGGTATTT. Residues: CALWEVRELGKKTKVF.

This clone is medium-sized in the sample. The chain carries TRGV2 and TRGJ1 or TRGJ2. The germline gives CDR1 EGSNGY, CDR2 YDSYNSKV. The V gene end was trimmed by 0 bases and the J gene end by 0 bases; junction bases not matched to a gene: 11. The CDR3 extends over 17 amino acids. The chain's CDR3 is CATWDGPVGLNYYKKLF. Here the CDR3 DNA reads TGTGCCACCTGGGACGGGCCAGTGGGCCTGAATTATTATAAGAAACTCTTT.

This clone showed up just a few times. At one end the junction does not follow the germline gene, possibly because of a read error. The V gene is TRGV3, the J gene TRGJP2. Germline CDR1 VTNTFY, CDR2 YDVSTARD (reference sequence). The CDR3 consists of 14 residues. In DNA form, the CDR3 reads TGTGCCGCCTGGGACAGGCCTAGTGACTGGATCAAGACGTTT. Its translation is CAAWDRPSDWIKTF.

This clone was counted a few times. One base away lies a much larger clone, so this may be a sequencing read error. Distinct nucleotide sequences in the sample also encode this CDR3. CDR3 amino acids: CALWEVQQELGKKIKVF. The CDR3 coding sequence is TGTGCCTTGTGGGAGGTGCAGCAAGAGTTGGGCAAAAAAATCAAGGTATTT. The V and J genes are TRGV9 and TRGJP. Germline lookup yields CDR1 GITISATS and CDR2 ISYDGTV (reference sequence). The trim removed 0 bases at V and 3 bases at J, leaving 2 bases unmatched. The CDR3 loop spans 17 amino acids.

This clone counts as medium-sized. Other DNA sequences in the same sample also yield this CDR3. The rearrangement links TRGV9 to TRGJP. Germline assignment: CDR1 GITISATS and CDR2 ISYDGTV (reference sequence). The CDR3 spans 17 residues. Germline trimming cut 2 bases from V and 4 bases from J; bases unmatched to any gene: 5. CDR3 amino acids: CALWEASQELGKKIKVF. CDR3 nucleotide sequence: TGTGCCTTGTGGGAGGCTTCACAAGAGTTGGGCAAAAAAATCAAGGTATTT.

This clone was counted a few times. Since a much larger clone is just one base distant, this may be a read error. V usage is TRGV9 and J usage is TRGJP. This CDR3 spans 17 amino acids. Per the germline V gene, CDR1 is GITISATS and CDR2 is ISYDGTV (reference sequence). The CDR3 nucleotides are TGTACCTTGTGGGAGGTGCCTCAAGAGTTGGGCAAAAAAATCAAGGTATTT. Translating gives CTLWEVPQELGKKIKVF.

Comments on this clone: At one boundary the junction diverges from the germline segment, which might be a read error. This sequence joins TRGV9 and TRGJP. The CDR3 contains 17 residues. The germline CDR1 and CDR2 sequences are GITISATS and ISYDGTV (reference sequence). CDR3 protein: CALWEATQELGKKIEVF. CDR3 in DNA: TGTGCCTTGTGGGAGGCTACCCAAGAGTTGGGCAAAAAAATCGAGGTATTT.

Of note for this clone: This could be a read error, since a much larger clone is one nucleotide away. Other DNA sequences in the same sample also yield this CDR3. The V gene is TRGV9, the J gene TRGJ1 or TRGJ2. Germline V lookup: CDR1 GITISATS, CDR2 ISYDGTV (reference sequence). The CDR3 totals 13 residues. CDR3 residues: CALWEVQGYKKLF. CDR3 DNA: TGCGCCTTGTGGGAGGTGCAAGGTTATAAGAAACTCTTT.

About this clone itself: The database protein in TCRdb disagrees with the DNA translation at residue 3; the sequence shown here was translated from the DNA. This chain joins TRGV5 and TRGJ1 or TRGJ2. The V gene's germline CDR1 is VINAFY and CDR2 YDVSNSKD. The CDR3 loop spans 15 amino acids. The CDR3 DNA reads TGTGCCTCCTGGGACACCCAATTCTATTATTATAAGAAACTCTTT. Amino acid sequence: CASWDTQFYYYKKLF.

This clone turned up a few times. A much larger clone sits a single nucleotide away, making a read error possible. Other DNA sequences of this sample code for an identical CDR3. The chain has TRGV9 and TRGJP. Germline loops: CDR1 GITISATS, CDR2 ISYDGTV (reference sequence). The CDR3 loop spans 17 amino acids. In nucleotides, the CDR3 is TGTGCCCTGTGGGAGGTGCACCGAGAGTTGGGCAAAAAAATCAAGGTATTT. This codes for CALWEVHRELGKKIKVF.

By its share, this clone is medium-sized. This chain joins TRGV9 and TRGJP. This CDR3 region has 18 residues. V lost 0 bases, J lost 1 base, and 3 bases stayed unmatched. Germline lookup yields CDR1 GITISATS and CDR2 ISYDGTV (reference sequence). CDR3 DNA sequence: TGTGCCTTGTGGGAGGTGATGGGGCAAGAGTTGGGCAAAAAAATCAAGGTATTT. This codes for CALWEVMGQELGKKIKVF.

This clone was seen only a few times. Other DNA variants within this sample encode the same CDR3. The gene calls are TRGV9 and TRGJP. V trimming: 1 base; J trimming: 6 bases; junction bases outside the gene matches: 6. This CDR3 comprises 17 residues. Germline loops: CDR1 GITISATS, CDR2 ISYDGTV (reference sequence). CDR3 in amino acids: CALWEVRRELGKKIKVF. CDR3 in DNA: TGTGCCTTGTGGGAGGTCCGGAGAGAGTTGGGCAAAAAAATCAAGGTATTT.

A remark on this clone: A much larger clone sits a single nucleotide away, making a read error possible. The genes are TRGV4 and TRGJ1 or TRGJ2. This CDR3 comprises 12 residues. Germline CDR1 is EGSTGY and CDR2 is YDSYTSSV. CDR3 amino acids: CAIWDGYYKKLF. The CDR3 bases are TGTGCCATCTGGGATGGTTATTATAAGAAACTCTTT.